This T cell receptor (beta chain) was captured by sequencing in a study of tumor-infiltrating lymphocytes in localized non-small cell lung cancer. Study summary: Resected tumor was paired with non-adjacent uninvolved lung from the same patient. Study findings and constraints: Higher tumor T cell infiltration than in uninvolved lung was supported by TCRbeta sequencing. Different pieces of the same tissue went to different assays, confounding technical variation with intratumor heterogeneity.

TCRdb's copy holds only in-frame clones and misses some; the assay was immunoSEQ multiplex PCR. The data contain about 3,100 clones, just over 65% of them singletons. About this clone: Its target is not known.

From germline, CDR1 is MGHDK and CDR2 SYGVNS. Trimming took off 1 base at V and 6 bases at J, with 15 bases between the two ends. This CDR3 is 15 amino acids long. The V call is TRBV25-1, the J call TRBJ1-1; D possibly corresponds to TRBD1 (5 bases). Material: uninvolved lung tissue not adjacent to the tumor. This clonotype was sampled from a human donor with non-small cell lung cancer. CDR3 sequence reads: CASSESIGAAAEAFF. CDR3 in DNA: TGTGCCAGCAGTGAATCAATTGGGGCGGCGGCTGAAGCTTTCTTT.